This TCR beta chain was captured by sequencing in a study of blood T cell repertoires in COVID-19. Participants spanned ages roughly 18 to 95 years and resided in over 20 US areas. Repertoires were generated with immunoSEQ multiplex PCR, while TCRdb's copy carries only in-frame clones and drops some. Seen here are over 200,000 clones, around 85% observed once, and the top ten hold 18%. Germline trimming cut 6 bases from V and 4 bases from J; bases unmatched to any gene: 7. CDR1 and CDR2 from the germline V gene are SGHNT and YYREEE (reference sequence). CDR3 length: 13 residues. This clone was counted between two and nine times.

The chain joins TRBV5-4 to TRBJ2-7, with 7 bases lining up with TRBD2. Specimen: PBMCs or T cells enriched from blood (not recorded which). The sequence came from a man aged 35 to 55 who had recovered from COVID-19. The CDR3 is CASTQRDQYEQYF. In nucleotides, the CDR3 is TGTGCCAGCACCCAGCGGGACCAATACGAGCAGTACTTC.